The next 13 T cell receptor beta chains were all read from a single sample in a study of cytomegalovirus exposure and HLA in healthy donors. The PCR ran on 60 Vbeta and 13 Jbeta primers. Generated by immunoSEQ multiplex PCR, the TCRdb table keeps only in-frame clones and is missing some. The sample lists 150,000 or so clones, roughly 80% occurring once. The sample was PBMCs. Receptors originate from a female donor in good health and CMV-seronegative.

Worth noting for this clone: A read error may produce the germline difference seen at one junction end. This CDR3 reads CASSSQPGGSNTGELLF. The CDR3 region has the DNA TGCGCCAGCAGCTCACAGCCGGGGGGATCGAACACCGGGGAGCTGCTTTTT. This chain uses TRBV5-1 with TRBJ2-2; 7 bases fit TRBD2. The germline V gene encodes CDR1 SGHRS and CDR2 YFSETQ. The CDR3 contains 17 residues. Supplemented by reference TRBV5-1 and TRBJ2-2, the full variable domain reads KAGVTQTPRYLIKTRGQQVTLSCSPISGHRSVSWYQQTPGQGLQFLFEYFSETQRNKGNFPGRFSGRQFSNSRSEMNVSTLELGDSALYLCASSSQPGGSNTGELLFGEGSRLTVL.

The rearrangement links TRBV28 to TRBJ2-7; D unresolved. The germline V gene has CDR1 MDHEN and CDR2 SYDVKM. The CDR3 runs 14 residues. Trimming stripped 1 base from V and 4 bases from J, with 11 bases between. This chain's CDR3 is CASSLLDGHYEQYF. In DNA, the CDR3 is TGTGCCAGCAGTTTATTAGATGGGCATTACGAGCAGTACTTC.

This chain joins TRBV5-1 and TRBJ1-4; D uncertain. CDR1 is SGHRS and CDR2 is YFSETQ in the germline V gene. This CDR3 contains 17 residues. V lost 0 bases to trimming and J lost 3 bases, with 15 bases between them. The CDR3 DNA reads TGCGCCAGCAGCTTGGTACCCGGTCAATACTCTAATGAAAAACTGTTTTTT. Its translation is CASSLVPGQYSNEKLFF. Variable domain in full (rest from reference TRBV5-1 and TRBJ1-4): KAGVTQTPRYLIKTRGQQVTLSCSPISGHRSVSWYQQTPGQGLQFLFEYFSETQRNKGNFPGRFSGRQFSNSRSEMNVSTLELGDSALYLCASSLVPGQYSNEKLFFGSGTQLSVL.

This chain uses TRBV9 with TRBJ1-3, with D possibly being TRBD1 (5 bases). CDR1 SGDLS and CDR2 YYNGEE come from the germline V gene. V lost 3 bases, J lost 2 bases, and 9 bases lay in between. CDR3 length: 14 residues. In nucleotides, the CDR3 is TGTGCCAGCAGCGCCGGACATACTGGAAACACCATATATTTT. Translation gives CASSAGHTGNTIYF.

The CDR3 sequence: CACEDDRAYEQYF. The CDR3 DNA sequence: TGTGCCTGCGAAGATGACAGGGCCTACGAGCAGTACTTC. The V call is TRBV30, the J call TRBJ2-7; 7 positions match TRBD1. The CDR3 contains 13 residues. The V gene's germline CDR1 is GTSNPN and CDR2 SVGIG (reference sequence). The ends lost 6 bases at V and 2 bases at J; junction bases unmatched: 7.

The rearrangement joins TRBV19 to TRBJ2-7; TRBD1 matches at 11 bases. J lost 2 bases, V lost 3 bases, and 6 bases had no gene match. The CDR3 runs to 16 residues. CDR1 and CDR2 from the germline V gene are LNHDA and SQIVND (reference sequence). The chain's CDR3 is CASSMLGQGATYEQYF. In DNA form, the CDR3 reads TGTGCCAGTAGTATGCTCGGACAGGGGGCCACCTACGAGCAGTACTTC.

This clone was observed once. The chain uses TRBV11-2 and TRBJ2-3; a weak D match, TRBD2 (6 bases). This CDR3 is 14 amino acids long. Germline-derived CDR1 and CDR2 are SGHAT and FQNNGV. V was trimmed by 5 bases and J by 5 bases, leaving 14 bases between them. In DNA form, the CDR3 reads TGTGCCAGCAGCACAAAGTGGGGAGGAGATACGCAGTATTTT. This translates into CASSTKWGGDTQYF.

V gene TRBV28 combines with J gene TRBJ2-7; the D is unclear. Germline-derived CDR1 and CDR2 are MDHEN and SYDVKM. V lost 6 bases and J 4 bases, leaving 13 bases between the germline ends. This CDR3 contains 13 residues. As DNA, the CDR3 is TGTGCCAGCAGCGGTACTCTAGGTTACGAGCAGTACTTC. It yields the protein CASSGTLGYEQYF.

This CDR3 is CASSSGRAGTGELFF. CDR3 nucleotide sequence: TGCGCCAGCAGCTCCGGGAGGGCAGGCACCGGGGAGCTGTTTTTT. V and J are TRBV5-1 and TRBJ2-2; 8 nucleotides match TRBD2. The CDR3 is 15 residues long. The ends lost 3 bases at V and 4 bases at J; junction bases unmatched: 5. In germline, CDR1 is SGHRS, CDR2 YFSETQ.

This clone was counted a few times. The J gene is TRBJ2-2, the V gene TRBV27; the match to TRBD2 covers 11 bases. CDR3 length: 15 residues. J lost 7 bases, V lost 5 bases, and 6 bases had no gene match. Looked up from germline, CDR1 is MNHEY and CDR2 is SMNVEV (reference sequence). The CDR3 DNA reads as TGTGCCAGCAGTCTACTAGCGGGAGCGGACGGGGAGCTGTTTTTT. Protein product: CASSLLAGADGELFF.

The chain is built from TRBV7-8 and TRBJ2-3, with D possibly TRBD2 on 6 matching bases. The CDR3 totals 13 residues. V was cut by 3 bases and J by 4 bases, with 8 bases left in between. Germline V gives CDR1 SGHVS, CDR2 FQNEAQ. For the CDR3, the DNA is TGTGCCAGCAGCTTTAGGGAGGCAGATACGCAGTATTTT. Protein: CASSFREADTQYF.

The chain combines TRBV28 with TRBJ1-2; D gene unclear. V gave up 6 bases and J gave up 0 bases, with 8 bases separating them. This CDR3 is built from 13 residues. The germline V gene has CDR1 MDHEN and CDR2 SYDVKM. The CDR3 DNA reads TGTGCCAGCAGCGAGGTGGCTAACTATGGCTACACCTTC. This gives the protein CASSEVANYGYTF.

This chain links TRBV27 with TRBJ2-7; 7 bases agree with TRBD1. J gave up 2 bases and V 6 bases, and 4 bases lay outside the gene matches. The CDR3 consists of 13 residues. CDR1 and CDR2 from the germline V gene are MNHEY and SMNVEV (reference sequence). CDR3 nucleotide sequence: TGTGCCAGCAGAGGGACAGCTACCTACGAGCAGTACTTC. Protein product: CASRGTATYEQYF.